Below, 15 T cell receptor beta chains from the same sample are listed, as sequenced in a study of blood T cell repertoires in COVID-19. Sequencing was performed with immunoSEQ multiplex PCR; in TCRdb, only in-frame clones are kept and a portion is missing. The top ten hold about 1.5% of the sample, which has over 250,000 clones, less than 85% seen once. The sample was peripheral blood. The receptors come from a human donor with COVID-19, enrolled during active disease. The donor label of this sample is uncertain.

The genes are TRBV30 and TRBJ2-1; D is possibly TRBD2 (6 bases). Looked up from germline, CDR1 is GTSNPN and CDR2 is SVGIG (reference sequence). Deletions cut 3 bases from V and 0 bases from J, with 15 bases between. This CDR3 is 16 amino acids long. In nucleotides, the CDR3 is TGTGCCTGGAGCTCCGCCGCCGGGAGCTCCTACAATGAGCAGTTCTTC. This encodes CAWSSAAGSSYNEQFF.

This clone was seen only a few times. CDR3 sequence: CASSYWRLAQETQYF. The CDR3 nucleotides read TGTGCCAGCAGTTACTGGAGACTAGCGCAAGAGACCCAGTACTTC. The gene calls are TRBV6-5 and TRBJ2-5, with 8 bases fitting TRBD2. Trimming took 1 base from V and 2 from J; bases not matched to a gene: 3. Germline loops: CDR1 MNHEY, CDR2 SVGAGI. The CDR3 has 15 amino acids.

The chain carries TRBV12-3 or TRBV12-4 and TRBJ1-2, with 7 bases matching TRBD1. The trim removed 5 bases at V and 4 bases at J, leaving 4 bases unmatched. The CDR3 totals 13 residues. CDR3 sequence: CASSPRDSYGYTF. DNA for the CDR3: TGTGCCAGCAGTCCCCGGGACAGCTATGGCTACACCTTC.

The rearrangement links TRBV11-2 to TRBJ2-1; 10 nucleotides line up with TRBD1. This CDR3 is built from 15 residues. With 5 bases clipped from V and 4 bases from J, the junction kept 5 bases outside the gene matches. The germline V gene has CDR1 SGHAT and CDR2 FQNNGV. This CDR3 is CASSQRQGAYNEQFF. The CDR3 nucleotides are TGTGCCAGCAGCCAAAGACAGGGGGCTTACAATGAGCAGTTCTTC.

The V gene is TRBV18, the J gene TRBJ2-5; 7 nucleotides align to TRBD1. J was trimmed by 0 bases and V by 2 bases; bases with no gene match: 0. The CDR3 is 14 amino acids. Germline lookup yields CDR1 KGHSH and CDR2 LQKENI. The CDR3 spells CASSPGTDQETQYF. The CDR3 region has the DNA TGTGCCAGCTCACCAGGGACAGACCAAGAGACCCAGTACTTC.

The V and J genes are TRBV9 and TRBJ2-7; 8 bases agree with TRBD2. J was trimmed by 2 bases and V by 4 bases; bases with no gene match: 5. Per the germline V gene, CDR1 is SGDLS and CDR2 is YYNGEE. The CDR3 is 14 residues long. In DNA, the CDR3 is TGTGCCAGCAGCCCAAGCGGGGGCCCCTACGAGCAGTACTTC. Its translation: CASSPSGGPYEQYF. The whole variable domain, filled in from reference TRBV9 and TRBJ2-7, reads DSGVTQTPKHLITATGQRVTLRCSPRSGDLSVYWYQQSLDQGLQFLIQYYNGEERAKGNILERFSAQQFPDLHSELNLSSLELGDSALYFCASSPSGGPYEQYFGPGTRLTVT.

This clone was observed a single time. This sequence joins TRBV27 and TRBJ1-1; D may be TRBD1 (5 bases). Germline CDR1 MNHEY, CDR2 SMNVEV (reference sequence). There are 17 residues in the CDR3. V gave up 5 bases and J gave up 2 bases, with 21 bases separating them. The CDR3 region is CASSPSPGFELNTEAFF. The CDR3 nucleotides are TGTGCCAGCAGTCCATCGCCAGGGTTCGAGTTAAACACTGAAGCTTTCTTT.

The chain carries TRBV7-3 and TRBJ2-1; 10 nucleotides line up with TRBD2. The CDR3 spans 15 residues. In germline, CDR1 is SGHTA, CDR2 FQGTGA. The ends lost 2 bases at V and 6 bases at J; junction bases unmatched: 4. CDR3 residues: CASSLVLAGANEQFF. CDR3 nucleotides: TGTGCCAGCAGCTTAGTCCTAGCGGGAGCCAATGAGCAGTTCTTC.

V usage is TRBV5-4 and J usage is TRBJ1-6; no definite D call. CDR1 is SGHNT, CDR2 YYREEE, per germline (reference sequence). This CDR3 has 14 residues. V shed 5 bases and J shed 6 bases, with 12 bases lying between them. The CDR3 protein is CASSPAGSNSPLHF. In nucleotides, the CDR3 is TGTGCCAGCAGTCCAGCGGGGAGTAATTCACCCCTCCACTTT.

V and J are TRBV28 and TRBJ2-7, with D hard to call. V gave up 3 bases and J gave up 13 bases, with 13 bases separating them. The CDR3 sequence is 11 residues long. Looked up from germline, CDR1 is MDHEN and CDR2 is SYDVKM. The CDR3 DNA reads TGTGCCAGCAGTTTGAGCTTCGCCATTTACTTC. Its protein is CASSLSFAIYF.

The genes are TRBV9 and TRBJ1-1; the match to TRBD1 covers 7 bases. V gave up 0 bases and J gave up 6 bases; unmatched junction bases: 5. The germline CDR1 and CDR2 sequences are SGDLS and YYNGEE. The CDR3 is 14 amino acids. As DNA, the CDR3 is TGTGCCAGCAGCGTAGGTCCGGACAGGTCTGAAGCTTTCTTT. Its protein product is CASSVGPDRSEAFF.

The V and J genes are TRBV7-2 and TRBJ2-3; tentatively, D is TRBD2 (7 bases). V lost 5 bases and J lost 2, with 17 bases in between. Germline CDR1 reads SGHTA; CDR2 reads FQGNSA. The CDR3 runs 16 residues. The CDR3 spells CASSPLGGQITDTQYF. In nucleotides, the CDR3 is TGTGCCAGCAGCCCACTCGGGGGGCAGATCACAGATACGCAGTATTTT.

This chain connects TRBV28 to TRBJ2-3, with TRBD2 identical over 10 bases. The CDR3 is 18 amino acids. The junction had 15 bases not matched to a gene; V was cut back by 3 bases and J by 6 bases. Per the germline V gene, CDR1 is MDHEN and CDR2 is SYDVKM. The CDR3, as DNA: TGTGCCAGCAGTTTGAGGCTAGCGGGAGTCTTGGGGGTGGATACGCAGTATTTT. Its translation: CASSLRLAGVLGVDTQYF.

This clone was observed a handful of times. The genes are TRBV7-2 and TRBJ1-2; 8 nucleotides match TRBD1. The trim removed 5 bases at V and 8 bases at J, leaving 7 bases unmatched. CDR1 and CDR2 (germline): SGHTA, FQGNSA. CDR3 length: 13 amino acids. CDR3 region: CASSTTGQVGYTF. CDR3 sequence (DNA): TGTGCCAGCAGCACTACGGGACAGGTGGGCTACACCTTC.

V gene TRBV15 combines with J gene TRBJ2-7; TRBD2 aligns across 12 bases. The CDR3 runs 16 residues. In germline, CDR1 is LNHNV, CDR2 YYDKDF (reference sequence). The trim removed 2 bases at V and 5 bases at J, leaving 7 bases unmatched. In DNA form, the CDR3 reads TGTGCCACCAGCAGAACCGGGACTAGCGGGCTCCACGAGCAGTACTTC. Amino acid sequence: CATSRTGTSGLHEQYF.